This T cell receptor beta chain was observed in a study of regulatory T cells in long-lasting Graves disease. Time point reported: persistent/refractory GD, antithyroid drugs over 5 years with positive TRAb. PBMC-extracted RNA yielded the TCR library. There are 15 residues in the CDR3. V was clipped by 5 bases and J by 1 base; unmatched bases: 4. Germline CDR1 reads SGHVS; CDR2 reads FNYEAQ. This clonotype was detected a few times. Construction of the TCR beta libraries employed iRepertoire HTBI primers in conjunction with Arm-PCR of CDR3 regions. Per the original data handling: Detected in the samples were 62 TRBV and over twelve TRBJ segments. A single record per CDR3 protein comes from TCRdb applying MiXCR to the multiplex PCR reads. The V and J calls were not made by the authors but by TCRdb's processing. The sample holds hundreds of thousands of distinct CDR3 sequences, around 20% seen once.

The chain uses TRBV7-6 and TRBJ2-7, with 11 bases that match TRBD2. The TCR was taken from a female donor with Graves disease. The sequencing used peripheral blood mononuclear cells (PBMCs), collected when the disease was refractory, from a patient treated with antithyroid drugs. The CDR3 region is CASSPTSGRSYEQYF. DNA of the CDR3: TGTGCCAGCAGCCCCACTAGCGGGAGATCCTACGAGCAGTACTTC.